The 26 T cell receptor beta chains below were found in one sample sequenced in a study of CD8+ T cells in alopecia areata. A panel of CD4, CD8alpha, NKG2D, NKG2ACE and other markers served to sort pooled cutaneous lymph node cells. Following extraction, RNA underwent reverse transcription to cDNA, which served as the sequencing template. Data came from immunoSEQ multiplex PCR; TCRdb stores just in-frame clones and leaves some out. Altogether about 270,000 clones were found in the sample, and no singletons occur. Sequencing input: CD4+ T cells sorted from a lymph node. The receptors derive from a C3H/HeJ mouse with alopecia areata. This strain has MHC haplotype H2-k.

Details on this clone: Gene names are the mouse ones. The CDR3 extends 4 residues past the end of the read, so its final part is completed from the germline J gene. This sequence joins TRBV14 and TRBJ2-5, with 8 bases identical to TRBD2. Germline-derived CDR1 and CDR2 are SGHDT and FRDEAV. Trimming cost V 4 bases and J 1 base; bases outside gene matches: 5. The length of the CDR3 is 15 residues. CDR3 in amino acids: CASSPTGAYQDTQYF. The DNA read from the CDR3 is TGTGCCAGCAGTCCGACTGGGGCTTACCAAGAC.

This clone was counted a few times. Genes and germline come from the mouse. The read halts 3 residues ahead of the CDR3 end, with the missing end drawn from the germline J gene. Other DNA sequences within the sample encode an identical CDR3. The J gene is TRBJ1-6, the V gene TRBV19; 10 bases line up with TRBD1. TRBJ1-6 is sorted into the ORF group, with uncertain function. This CDR3 region has 16 residues. After removal of 4 bases from V and 0 bases from J, the junction contained 1 base not matched to a gene. CDR1 FNHDT and CDR2 SITEND come from the germline V gene (reference sequence). The CDR3 is CASSRDRGSYNSPLYF. The CDR3 DNA, read in part, is TGTGCCAGCAGTCGGGACAGGGGTTCCTATAATTCGCCC.

This clone has more than one count but fewer than ten. Gene names and germline refer to mouse. The CDR3 goes on 4 residues after the read ends, and that part is filled in from the germline J gene. The identical CDR3 is also encoded by other nucleotide sequences in the sample. The rearrangement links TRBV19 to TRBJ2-7; 11 positions match TRBD2. CDR3 size: 14 residues. The germline V gene encodes CDR1 FNHDT and CDR2 SITEND (reference sequence). The CDR3 reads CASIQGLGGYEQYF. The DNA read from the CDR3 is TGTGCCAGCATTCAAGGACTGGGGGGTTAT.

Comment on this clone: Gene names follow the mouse nomenclature. The CDR3 extends 4 residues past the end of the read, so its final part is completed from the germline J gene. The chain is built from TRBV19 and TRBJ2-1; 10 bases are shared with TRBD2. The CDR3 length is 15 residues. The V gene's germline CDR1 is FNHDT and CDR2 SITEND (reference sequence). V was pared by 3 bases and J by 2 bases, with 2 bases of the junction left unmatched. The sequenced CDR3 bases are TGTGCCAGCAGTACCGGGACTGGGGACTATGCT. Translation: CASSTGTGDYA. The CDR3 as a whole reads CASSTGTGDYAEQFF. The entire variable domain, with the rest obtained from reference TRBV19 and TRBJ2-1, is as follows: GGIITQTPKFLIGQEGQKLTLKCQQNFNHDTMYWYRQDSGKGLRLIYYSITENDLQKGDLSEGYDASREKKSSFSLTVTSAQKNEMAVFLCASSTGTGDYAEQFFGPGTRLTVL.

This clone was seen repeatedly, ten times or more. Mouse gene names apply. The read comes to an end 4 residues before the CDR3 does, leaving the germline J gene to fill in the end. The chain carries TRBV17 and TRBJ2-1, with D possibly being TRBD1 (6 bases). Trimming shortened V by 3 bases and J by 5 bases, and 8 bases separated the two germline ends. Germline CDR1 MNHDT, CDR2 YYDKIL. The CDR3 consists of 13 residues. The sequenced part of the CDR3 DNA is TGTGCTAGCAGTAGGGGGACAAATGCT. It codes for CASSRGTNA. The whole CDR3 is CASSRGTNAEQFF.

As concerns this clone: Gene and germline names: mouse. The read halts 4 residues ahead of the CDR3 end, with the missing end drawn from the germline J gene. The chain joins TRBV1 to TRBJ2-2; TRBD1 might be the D (6 bases). CDR1 NSQYPW and CDR2 LRSPGD come from the germline V gene (reference sequence). V gave up 0 bases and J gave up 2 bases, with 10 bases separating them. The length of the CDR3 is 16 residues. The CDR3 bases that were read are TGCACCTGCAGTGCAGATCTGGGACACAACACCGGG. Encoded protein: CTCSADLGHNTG. The CDR3 in its entirety is CTCSADLGHNTGQLYF.

This clone was counted a few times. Mouse gene names and germline throughout. The read gets to within 4 residues of the CDR3 end, and the germline J gene fills in the rest. V is TRBV19 and J is TRBJ2-3; 10 bases are shared with TRBD2. V dropped 6 bases and J dropped 2; count of bases not matched to a gene: 6. CDR1 is FNHDT and CDR2 is SITEND in the germline V gene (reference sequence). The CDR3 totals 15 residues. CDR3 residues: CASNPLGGTAETLYF. The part of the CDR3 DNA that was read is TGTGCCAGCAACCCACTGGGGGGGACTGCAGAA.

A few counts support this clone. Mouse gene names apply. The read halts 4 residues ahead of the CDR3 end, with the missing end drawn from the germline J gene. The V gene is TRBV19, the J gene TRBJ2-2; TRBD1 matches 7 bases. Germline CDR1 and CDR2: FNHDT and SITEND (reference sequence). The CDR3 has 15 residues. J was trimmed by 0 bases and V by 6 bases; bases with no gene match: 5. The CDR3 region is CASTTGTANTGQLYF. The DNA read from the CDR3 is TGTGCCAGCACCACCGGGACAGCAAACACCGGG.

This clone was seen more than once but under ten times. Gene names are mouse gene names. The CDR3 end falls 4 residues outside the read, so it is completed with the germline J gene. This sequence joins TRBV13-2 and TRBJ1-2; D not resolved. From germline, CDR1 is NNHNN and CDR2 SYGAGS (reference sequence). The CDR3 covers 12 residues. The CDR3 spells CASGDVGGDYTF. The CDR3 bases that were read are TGTGCCAGCGGTGATGTGGGTGGC.

On this clone: Mouse names are used for the genes. Read data end 4 residues before the CDR3 end; the end is taken from the germline J gene. The chain joins TRBV13-1 to TRBJ1-2; 7 bases fit TRBD1. CDR1 is NSHNY, CDR2 SYGAGN, per germline. The length of the CDR3 is 15 residues. After removal of 3 bases from V and 3 bases from J, the junction contained 8 bases not matched to a gene. The CDR3 bases that were read are TGTGCCAGCAGTGGCTCCCGGGACAGATACTCC. It encodes CASSGSRDRYS. The complete CDR3 sequence is CASSGSRDRYSDYTF.

This clone was seen more than once but under ten times. Here the gene names and germline are mouse. The read terminates 4 residues ahead of where the CDR3 ends, so the germline J gene completes it. J is TRBJ2-5 and V is TRBV14, with TRBD1 matching 8 bases. CDR1 is SGHDT, CDR2 FRDEAV, per germline. The CDR3 extends over 13 amino acids. CDR3 sequence: CASSSTGEDTQYF. The CDR3 bases that were read are TGTGCCAGCAGTTCGACAGGGGAAGAC.

This clone was counted a few times. Germline and genes here are mouse. The CDR3 extends 4 residues past the end of the read, so its final part is completed from the germline J gene. The genes are TRBV1 and TRBJ2-1, with 8 bases fitting TRBD2. The CDR3 has 16 residues. The germline gives CDR1 NSQYPW, CDR2 LRSPGD (reference sequence). The CDR3 bases that were read are TGCACCTGCAGTGCAGATCGCGGGGGGGCGGGAGCT. Translating it yields CTCSADRGGAGA. In full, the CDR3 is CTCSADRGGAGAEQFF.

As to this clone: Gene names are the mouse ones. The missing CDR3 end, 4 residues past where the read stops, is filled in from the germline J gene. The same CDR3 can be traced to other DNA sequences in this sample. The V gene is TRBV13-1, the J gene TRBJ2-1; 7 bases are shared with TRBD2. Germline CDR1 reads NSHNY; CDR2 reads SYGAGN. There are 14 residues in the CDR3. V shed 3 bases and J 0 bases; nucleotides not matched to a gene: 0. The CDR3 sequence: CASSGTGNYAEQFF. CDR3 DNA (partial): TGTGCCAGCAGTGGGACTGGTAACTATGCT.

This clone occurred a few times. The genes and germline here are from mouse. The read ends 4 residues shy of where the CDR3 ends; the end is completed using the germline J gene. The chain combines TRBV13-1 with TRBJ2-1, with 10 nucleotides matching TRBD1. Per the germline V gene, CDR1 is NSHNY and CDR2 is SYGAGN. CDR3 length: 15 residues. Losses at the gene ends were 3 bases for V and 2 bases for J; bases not matched to a gene: 2. CDR3 protein: CASSGGTGDYAEQFF. Partial CDR3 DNA: TGTGCCAGCAGTGGGGGGACAGGGGACTATGCT.

In its sample, this clone was seen a few times. The gene names given are mouse names. The CDR3 end is not reached by the read, which stops 4 residues before it; the germline J gene fills it in. The rearrangement joins TRBV13-1 to TRBJ2-2; D unresolved. This CDR3 spans 12 amino acids. Germline CDR1 NSHNY, CDR2 SYGAGN. Between the trimmed V and J ends, which lost 2 bases and 4 bases, there was a span of 3 bases. The sequenced CDR3 bases are TGTGCCAGCAGTGACAGCACCGGG. This sequence encodes CASSDSTG. The whole CDR3 region reads CASSDSTGQLYF.

A few counts support this clone. The listed genes are named as in mouse. The read gets to within 4 residues of the CDR3 end, and the germline J gene fills in the rest. This same CDR3 is encoded by further DNA sequences in the sample. V is TRBV13-3 and J is TRBJ2-5, with D possibly being TRBD1 (5 bases). CDR3 length: 14 amino acids. In germline, CDR1 is NNHDY, CDR2 SYVADS. Partial CDR3 DNA: TGTGCCAGCAGTGAGAGGGGAGGAGGGGAC. Protein sequence: CASSERGGGD. The CDR3 in its entirety is CASSERGGGDTQYF. Using reference TRBV13-3 and TRBJ2-5 for the parts outside the CDR3, the full variable domain is EAAVTQSPRSKVAVTGGKVTLSCHQTNNHDYMYWYRQDTGHGLRLIHYSYVADSTEKGDIPDGYKASRPSQENFSLILELASLSQTAVYFCASSERGGGDTQYFGPGTRLLVL.

This clone appeared many times. Mouse gene names apply. The observed sequence ends 4 residues before the CDR3 terminus, with the missing tail filled in from the germline J gene. The J gene is TRBJ1-2, the V gene TRBV13-2, with D hard to call. Trimming pared 1 base from V and 2 bases from J, leaving 3 bases between. Per germline, CDR1 NNHNN and CDR2 SYGAGS (reference sequence). This CDR3 comprises 12 residues. Partial CDR3 DNA: TGTGCCAGCGGTGATCAGAACTCC. Translated, it gives CASGDQNS. From start to end, the CDR3 is CASGDQNSDYTF.

Concerning this clone: Genes and germline are mouse. The CDR3 end falls 4 residues outside the read, so it is completed with the germline J gene. V and J are TRBV5 and TRBJ2-2; 7 bases are a match to TRBD1. V shed 1 base and J 0 bases; nucleotides not matched to a gene: 2. Germline-derived CDR1 and CDR2 are LGHNA and YNLKQL (reference sequence). This CDR3 is 16 amino acids long. Partial CDR3 DNA: TGTGCCAGCAGCCAAGTAGGGACAGCAAACACCGGG. Residues: CASSQVGTANTG. The whole CDR3 protein is CASSQVGTANTGQLYF.

Note on this clone: Gene names are mouse gene names. The CDR3 is cut off 4 residues early in the read; its end comes from the germline J gene. The chain recombines TRBV5 with TRBJ1-1; D is unresolved. From germline, CDR1 is LGHNA and CDR2 YNLKQL (reference sequence). The length of the CDR3 is 12 residues. CDR3 residues: CASSQARTEVFF. CDR3 DNA, as far as it was read: TGTGCCAGCAGCCAGGCGAGGACA.

Worth noting for this clone: Here the gene names and germline are mouse. The read ends 4 residues shy of where the CDR3 ends; the end is completed using the germline J gene. In the same sample, other DNA sequences code for this CDR3. This chain joins TRBV13-1 and TRBJ2-3; 8 bases agree with TRBD1. The germline gives CDR1 NSHNY, CDR2 SYGAGN. The junction had 3 bases not matched to a gene; V was cut back by 2 bases and J by 1 base. This CDR3 contains 15 residues. The DNA read from the CDR3 is TGTGCCAGCAGTGAAGACAGGGGAGGTGCAGAA. It translates to CASSEDRGGAE. Given in full, the CDR3 is CASSEDRGGAETLYF.

In this sample, this clone turned up a few times. Any gene name here is a mouse gene name. The CDR3 is cut off 4 residues early in the read; its end comes from the germline J gene. The identical CDR3 is also encoded by other nucleotide sequences in the sample. The chain has TRBV13-1 and TRBJ1-2; 7 bases map to TRBD1. The CDR3 consists of 13 residues. V was clipped by 3 bases and J by 3 bases; unmatched bases: 2. Germline V gene lookup returns CDR1 NSHNY and CDR2 SYGAGN. CDR3 DNA (partial): TGTGCCAGCAGTGGACAGGGAGACTCC. Its protein is CASSGQGDS. The entire CDR3 reads CASSGQGDSDYTF.

This clone appeared a few times. Any gene name here is a mouse gene name. Different DNA sequences within this sample yield the same CDR3. CDR3 DNA, as far as it was read: TGTGCCAGCAGTTTCTCAATTAACCAAGAC. Amino acid sequence: CASSFSINQD. The full CDR3 sequence reads CASSFSINQDTQYF. The chain joins TRBV14 to TRBJ2-5; D gene uncertain. The read ends 4 residues shy of where the CDR3 ends; the end is completed using the germline J gene. This CDR3 spans 14 amino acids. Germline V gives CDR1 SGHDT, CDR2 FRDEAV. With 0 bases removed from V and 0 bases from J, the gap between germline ends came to 5 bases. The whole variable domain, filled in from reference TRBV14 and TRBJ2-5, reads EAGVTQSPRYAVLQEGQAVSFWCDPISGHDTLYWYQQPRDQGPQLLVYFRDEAVIDNSQLPSDRFSAVRPKGTNSTLKIQSAKQGDTATYLCASSFSINQDTQYFGPGTRLLVL.

With respect to this clone: Genes and germline come from the mouse. The read finishes 4 residues shy of the CDR3 end, and the germline J gene is used to complete it. This chain links TRBV17 with TRBJ2-1; 12 bases line up with TRBD2. In germline, CDR1 is MNHDT, CDR2 YYDKIL. The CDR3 runs 15 residues. The CDR3 bases that were read are TGTGCTAGCAGGCCGACTGGGGGGGCGCTGGCT. It yields the protein CASRPTGGALA. The entire CDR3 protein is CASRPTGGALAEQFF.

In its sample, this clone was seen a few times. Gene names and germline match the mouse. Coverage ceases 4 residues before the CDR3 finishes, and the germline J gene fills in the end. The rearrangement links TRBV19 to TRBJ2-1; 7 bases fit TRBD1. Germline-derived CDR1 and CDR2 are FNHDT and SITEND (reference sequence). This CDR3 region has 12 residues. V was pared by 6 bases and J by 6 bases, with 3 bases of the junction left unmatched. CDR3: CASNTGVAEQFF. The sequenced CDR3 bases are TGTGCCAGCAACACAGGGGTTGCT. The whole variable domain, remainder taken from reference TRBV19 and TRBJ2-1, is GGIITQTPKFLIGQEGQKLTLKCQQNFNHDTMYWYRQDSGKGLRLIYYSITENDLQKGDLSEGYDASREKKSSFSLTVTSAQKNEMAVFLCASNTGVAEQFFGPGTRLTVL.

This clone was found a few times. All gene names here are mouse names. The read gets to within 4 residues of the CDR3 end, and the germline J gene fills in the rest. This same CDR3 is encoded by further DNA sequences in the sample. The chain uses TRBV13-1 and TRBJ2-5, with D uncertain. The CDR3 contains 12 residues. The germline CDR1 and CDR2 sequences are NSHNY and SYGAGN. V lost 4 bases and J lost 3, with 6 bases in between. The CDR3 bases that were read are TGTGCCAGCAGTCCGCAGCAAGAC. It codes for CASSPQQD. The entire CDR3 sequence reads CASSPQQDTQYF.

Note on this clone: Gene names refer to mouse genes. The CDR3 loop reads CTCSGTGGLDTEVFF. The part of the CDR3 DNA that was read is TGCACCTGCAGTGGTACAGGGGGATTGGACACA. V and J are TRBV1 and TRBJ1-1, with 8 bases that match TRBD1. Read coverage stops 4 residues before the CDR3 terminus; the germline J gene supplies the remainder. Germline V lookup: CDR1 NSQYPW, CDR2 LRSPGD (reference sequence). The CDR3 is 15 amino acids. The V gene end was trimmed by 4 bases and the J gene end by 3 bases; junction bases not matched to a gene: 7.